This T cell receptor (beta chain) comes out of a study of shared clonotypes between healthy human individuals. Study findings and constraints: Rarefaction showed that sequencing of sorted subsets was incomplete (despite large depth). Having only a few donors restricted how much genetic and exposure-history diversity was captured.

Method: immunoSEQ multiplex PCR; TCRdb's copy keeps in-frame clones and lacks some. There are approximately 100,000 clones in the sample; about 68% occur only once, and roughly 43% lies in the top ten. CD8 memory comprised CD45RO+ plus CCR7-negative CD45RA+ TemRA cells. As regards this clone: Antigen: not known.

Trimming cost V 5 bases and J 2 bases, with 14 bases left between them. The germline gives CDR1 MDHEN, CDR2 SYDVKM. The CDR3 consists of 15 residues. Specimen: memory CD8+ T cells sorted from blood. Subset of the sample: CD45RO+ cells pooled with CCR7-negative TemRA cells. The clonotype originates from a man younger than 40 in good health. The J gene is TRBJ2-3, the V gene TRBV28; D ambiguous. The CDR3 sequence is CASSTVILNTDTQYF. The CDR3 DNA follows: TGTGCCAGCAGTACGGTGATACTGAACACAGATACGCAGTATTTT.